The clone carrying this T cell receptor (beta chain) was detected once. The data derive from a study of T cell responses to AZD1222 COVID-19 vaccine. Repertoires were generated with immunoSEQ multiplex PCR, while TCRdb's copy carries only in-frame clones and drops some. The sample has approximately 150,000 clones; roughly nine tenths are singletons. From germline, CDR1 is SGHVS and CDR2 FQNEAQ. J gave up 1 base and V 3 bases, and 10 bases lay outside the gene matches. The CDR3 totals 18 residues. The V and J genes are TRBV7-8 and TRBJ2-2; 8 bases line up with TRBD1. This clonotype was sampled from an adult who received the AZD1222 COVID-19 vaccine. The sample was peripheral blood, taken 28 days after the second AZD1222 dose. In nucleotides, the CDR3 is TGTGCCAGCAGCTTGGACAGGGCAACGGGGAAGAACACCGGGGAGCTGTTTTTT. It specifies CASSLDRATGKNTGELFF. Filled out from reference TRBV7-8 and TRBJ2-2, the complete variable domain reads GAGVSQSPRYKVAKRGQDVALRCDPISGHVSLFWYQQALGQGPEFLTYFQNEAQLDKSGLPSDRFFAERPEGSVSTLKIQRTQQEDSAVYLCASSLDRATGKNTGELFFGEGSRLTVL.